This TCR beta chain was captured by sequencing in a study of early T cells in non-severe SARS-CoV-2 infection. This clonotype showed up many times. A single record per CDR3 protein comes from TCRdb applying MiXCR to the 5' RACE reads. Of tens of thousands of distinct CDR3 sequences in the sample, 9.5% to 15% are singletons; the top ten hold approximately 1.2%. This TCR was sampled from an adult who was a healthcare worker with PCR-confirmed SARS-CoV-2 infection or an uninfected control (not recorded which). The donor label of this sample is uncertain. The source material was whole blood, sampled at baseline.

The CDR3 DNA is TGCAGTGCTGATGGGTCAGGGTCGATGACCCAGTACTTC. Encoded protein: CSADGSGSMTQYF. The gene calls are TRBV20-1 and TRBJ2-5, with a tentative D call TRBD1 (5 bases). CDR1 is DFQATT, CDR2 SNEGSKA, per germline (reference sequence). V lost 5 bases, J lost 7 bases, and 17 bases lay in between. The length of the CDR3 is 13 residues.